This TCR beta chain was retrieved from a study of long-term antiretroviral therapy in people with HIV. Study outcomes and limitations: Controls had broader CDR3 length ranges than HIV repertoires did.

With 0 bases removed from V and 0 bases from J, the gap between germline ends came to 12 bases. Per germline, CDR1 LGHNA and CDR2 YSLEER. This CDR3 comprises 16 residues. Worth noting for this clone: Its antigen is as yet unknown.

Survey-level resolution applied to immunoSEQ assay v3.0. The repertoire was sequenced with immunoSEQ multiplex PCR; TCRdb's copy has only in-frame clones and lacks some. This table holds under 9,000 clones, over 75% found once. Specimen: unsorted PBMCs, collected 0.1 years after starting antiretroviral therapy. V and J are TRBV4-3 and TRBJ2-7; a weak D match, TRBD1 (6 bases). The TCR comes from a man aged 35 to 55 with HIV. CDR3 bases: TGCGCCAGCAGCCAAGATTTCAGGGGAAGCTCCTACGAGCAGTACTTC. It is translated as CASSQDFRGSSYEQYF.